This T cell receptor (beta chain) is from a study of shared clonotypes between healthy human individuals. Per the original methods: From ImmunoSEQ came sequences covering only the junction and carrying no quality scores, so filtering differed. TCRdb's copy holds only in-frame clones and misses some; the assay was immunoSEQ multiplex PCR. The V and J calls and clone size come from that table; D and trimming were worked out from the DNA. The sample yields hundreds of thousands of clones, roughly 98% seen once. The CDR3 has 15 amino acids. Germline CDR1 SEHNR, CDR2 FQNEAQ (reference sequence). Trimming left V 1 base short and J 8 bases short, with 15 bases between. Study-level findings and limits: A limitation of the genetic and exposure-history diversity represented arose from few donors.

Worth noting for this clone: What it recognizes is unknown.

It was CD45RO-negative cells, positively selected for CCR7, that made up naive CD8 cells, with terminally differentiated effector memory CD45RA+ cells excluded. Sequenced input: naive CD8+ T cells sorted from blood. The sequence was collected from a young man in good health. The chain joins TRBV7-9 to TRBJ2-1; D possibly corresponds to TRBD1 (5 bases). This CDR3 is CASSLVPGRGDEQFF. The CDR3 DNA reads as TGTGCCAGCAGCTTAGTGCCAGGGCGTGGCGATGAGCAGTTCTTC. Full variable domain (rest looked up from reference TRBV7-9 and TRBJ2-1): DTGVSQNPRHKITKRGQNVTFRCDPISEHNRLYWYRQTLGQGPEFLTYFQNEAQLEKSRLLSDRFSAERPKGSFSTLEIQRTEQGDSAMYLCASSLVPGRGDEQFFGPGTRLTVL.